This T cell receptor beta chain emerged from a study of early T cells in non-severe SARS-CoV-2 infection. For the study at large: Whole-blood bulk RNA, unsorted, was sequenced, and chains were unpaired. General observations from the study: A preference for anti-spike CD8 responses marked VDJdb matching, which missed private and CD4 specificities.

The germline V gene has CDR1 MGHRA and CDR2 YSYEKL. The trim removed 3 bases at V and 4 bases at J, leaving 7 bases unmatched. The CDR3 runs to 17 residues. Attachment of unique molecular identifiers to individual cDNA molecules was performed. TCRdb recomputed calls from the 5' RACE reads with MiXCR, one row per CDR3 protein. The sample lists 70,000 to 95,000 distinct CDR3 sequences, 16% occurring once. This clonotype was seen a handful of times. As yet, its antigen is unknown. The receptor was isolated from an adult who was a healthcare worker with PCR-confirmed SARS-CoV-2 infection or an uninfected control (not recorded which). Sample: whole blood. The rearrangement joins TRBV4-1 to TRBJ2-6, with 9 bases fitting TRBD1. In DNA, the CDR3 is TGCGCCAGCAGCCAGACAGGGACAGGGTTCGGGGCCAACGTCCTGACTTTC. Translation gives CASSQTGTGFGANVLTF.